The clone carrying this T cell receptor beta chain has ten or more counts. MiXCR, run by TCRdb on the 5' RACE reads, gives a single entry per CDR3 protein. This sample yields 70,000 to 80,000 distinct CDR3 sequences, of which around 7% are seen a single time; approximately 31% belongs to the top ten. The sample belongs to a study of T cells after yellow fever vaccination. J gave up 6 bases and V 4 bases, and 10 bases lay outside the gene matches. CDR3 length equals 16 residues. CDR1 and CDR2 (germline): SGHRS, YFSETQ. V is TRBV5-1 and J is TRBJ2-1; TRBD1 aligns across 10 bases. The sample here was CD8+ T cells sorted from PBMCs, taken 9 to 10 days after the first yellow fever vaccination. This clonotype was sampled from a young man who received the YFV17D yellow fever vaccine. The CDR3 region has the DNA TGCGCCAGCAGCGAGGTAGACAGGGGGCCGTTCAATGAGCAGTTCTTC. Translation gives CASSEVDRGPFNEQFF.